The source of this T cell receptor beta chain is a study of shared clonotypes between healthy human individuals. Germline-derived CDR1 and CDR2 are GTSNPN and SVGIG (reference sequence). The V gene end was trimmed by 5 bases and the J gene end by 6 bases; junction bases not matched to a gene: 10. This CDR3 has 13 residues. The method was immunoSEQ multiplex PCR; TCRdb's version includes in-frame clones alone and lacks a portion of them. In the table there are more than 2 million clones, 85% to 95% of which are singletons. Sequencing was done on a sample of naive CD4+ T cells sorted from blood. Subset noted: CD45RA+ positively selected. This sequence was found in a man between 18 and 29 years old in good health. The rearrangement links TRBV30 to TRBJ2-7; 7 bases match TRBD1. The CDR3 coding sequence is TGTGCCTGGCAATATAACAGGGGCCTCGAGCAGTACTTC. Residues: CAWQYNRGLEQYF.